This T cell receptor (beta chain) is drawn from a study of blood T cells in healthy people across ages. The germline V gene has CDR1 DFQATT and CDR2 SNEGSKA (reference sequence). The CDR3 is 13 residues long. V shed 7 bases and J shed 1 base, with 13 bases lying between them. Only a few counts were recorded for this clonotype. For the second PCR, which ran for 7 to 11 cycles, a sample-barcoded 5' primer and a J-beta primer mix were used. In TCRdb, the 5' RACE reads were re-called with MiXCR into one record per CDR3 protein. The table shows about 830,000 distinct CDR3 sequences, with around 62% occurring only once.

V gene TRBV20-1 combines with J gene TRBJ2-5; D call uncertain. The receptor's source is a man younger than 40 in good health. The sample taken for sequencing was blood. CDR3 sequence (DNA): TGCAGTGTCCACTTGGGGTCCCAAGAGACCCAGTACTTC. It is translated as CSVHLGSQETQYF.